The following is a TCR beta chain sequence with its context. Trimming took off 1 base at V and 1 base at J, with 8 bases between the two ends. Germline loops: CDR1 MGHRA, CDR2 YSYEKL. The CDR3 covers 15 residues. This sample was included in a study of preoperative IRX-2 immunotherapy in early breast cancer. Noted treatment: preoperative locoregional IRX-2 cytokine immunotherapy. Preoperative locoregional IRX-2 cytokine immunotherapy was tested in the phase Ib source study. Generated by immunoSEQ multiplex PCR, the TCRdb table keeps only in-frame clones and is missing some. The sample lists 25,000 or so clones, 80% to 90% seen once, with approximately 9% in the top ten.

This TCR derives from a human donor with breast cancer. Source: tumor tissue, taken after IRX-2 immunotherapy. The chain carries TRBV4-1 and TRBJ1-5; a possible D gene is TRBD1 (6 bases). The CDR3 DNA is TGCGCCAGCAGCCAAGTAGGGGGGAGCAATCAGCCCCAGCATTTT. Translated: CASSQVGGSNQPQHF.